The 2 T cell receptor beta chains presented below share a single source sample, sequenced in a study of T cell responses to AZD1222 COVID-19 vaccine. Some clones are missing from TCRdb's copy, which holds only in-frame ones; the method was immunoSEQ multiplex PCR. The table has just over 150,000 clones, approximately 91% seen once; the top ten hold approximately 1.6%. This specimen was peripheral blood, taken 28 days after the second AZD1222 dose. The receptors come from an adult who received the AZD1222 COVID-19 vaccine.

This chain joins TRBV28 and TRBJ2-5; 7 bases line up with TRBD2. The CDR3 sequence is 13 residues long. With V trimmed by 8 bases and J by 5 bases, 8 bases remained unmatched. CDR1 is MDHEN, CDR2 SYDVKM, per germline. CDR3 nucleotides: TGTGCCAGCGGGGACTACCTCGGCGAGACCCAGTACTTC. It yields the protein CASGDYLGETQYF.

This rearrangement joins TRBV11-2 to TRBJ2-7, with 7 bases that match TRBD2. There are 15 residues in the CDR3. In germline, CDR1 is SGHAT, CDR2 FQNNGV. Trimming cost V 5 bases and J 3 bases; bases outside gene matches: 10. CDR3 DNA: TGTGCCAGCAGCATAGGACTGGGAGGGCACTACGAGCAGTACTTC. It yields the protein CASSIGLGGHYEQYF.